The sequence of this TCR beta chain was determined in a study of beta chain features in type 1 diabetes. The wider study: Sorted cells, 90 million to 130 million in number, were examined across all samples.

Isolated RNA was reverse transcribed in full, so expressed TCRB transcripts were sequenced. Regulatory, naive and central memory T cell samples averaged around 3.6 million reads. The repertoire was sequenced with immunoSEQ multiplex PCR; TCRdb's copy has only in-frame clones and lacks some. The sample holds roughly 730,000 clones, over 10% seen once. Stem cell-like memory, regulatory, central memory and naive CD4+ cells were sorted via CD45RO/CCR7/CD25/CD127/CD95/CD27. Sorted cells reached over 95% purity in every population. CDR1 and CDR2 (germline): MNHNS, SASEGT. V dropped 3 bases and J dropped 0; count of bases not matched to a gene: 11. There are 18 residues in the CDR3. Study-wide findings and caveats: People with Type 1 diabetes carried modestly yet significantly shorter TCRB CDR3s in all four CD4+ subsets.

Comments on this clone: Its antigen is undetermined.

The sequence came from a man aged 18 to 29 with type 1 diabetes. Source material: naive CD4+ T cells from blood. The chain carries TRBV6-1 and TRBJ2-3, with 8 bases identical to TRBD1. CDR3 in amino acids: CASSDGQGAPISTDTQYF. The CDR3 DNA follows: TGTGCCAGCAGTGATGGGCAGGGGGCCCCTATAAGCACAGATACGCAGTATTTT.